The 9 T cell receptor beta chains listed next were all sequenced from one sample in a study of CD8 T cells in Susac syndrome (dated by TCRdb to about 2019). Library generation was performed with the immunoSEQ multiplex PCR assay. RNA was extracted using the RNeasy kit, and roughly 0.5 to 1 microgram was reverse transcribed with random hexamers. Using fastp at Q25 and MiXCR, TCRdb reprocessed the public reads and kept productive beta chains. Every distinct CDR3 protein forms one entry, paired with its most common genes and DNA. The sample contains 250,000 to 300,000 distinct CDR3 sequences, around nine tenths of them found a single time. The ten largest clonotypes hold about 0.17% of the sample. Source material: CD8+ T cells from PBMCs. These receptors came from a human donor with multiple sclerosis.

The chain employs TRBV4-3 and TRBJ2-1, with a weak D call TRBD2 (5 bases). Germline loops: CDR1 LGHNA, CDR2 YSLEER. V shed 4 bases and J shed 2 bases, with 15 bases lying between them. The CDR3 sequence is 16 residues long. The CDR3 here is CASSPEGGVAYNEQFF. The CDR3 bases are TGCGCCAGCAGCCCTGAGGGCGGCGTAGCCTACAATGAGCAGTTCTTC.

The chain links TRBV6-2 or TRBV6-3 to TRBJ2-7; 8 bases match TRBD1. V was clipped by 10 bases and J by 6 bases; unmatched bases: 17. Germline CDR1 MNHEY, CDR2 SVGEGT. The CDR3 is 15 residues long. The CDR3 nucleotides read TGTGCCACCACCTTCGGGGGACAGGATGCCTCCGAGCAGTACTTC. Translated, it gives CATTFGGQDASEQYF.

This rearrangement joins TRBV19 to TRBJ2-4, with 8 bases that match TRBD1. The CDR3 length is 16 residues. Trimming cost V 6 bases and J 2 bases; bases outside gene matches: 9. Germline V gene data show CDR1 as LNHDA and CDR2 as SQIVND (reference sequence). The CDR3 nucleotides read TGTGCCAGTAGCAAAAACACAGGGGGTACCAAAAACATTCAGTACTTC. Its translation is CASSKNTGGTKNIQYF.

The rearrangement uses TRBV27 and TRBJ1-6; TRBD1 matches at 7 bases. The ends lost 7 bases at V and 8 bases at J; junction bases unmatched: 5. The CDR3 contains 13 residues. CDR1 and CDR2 from the germline V gene are MNHEY and SMNVEV (reference sequence). The CDR3 reads CASKTGRDSPLHF. As DNA, the CDR3 is TGTGCCAGCAAGACAGGGAGAGATTCACCCCTCCACTTT.

The chain joins TRBV6-2 or TRBV6-3 to TRBJ2-7; D remains ambiguous. V gave up 8 bases and J gave up 4 bases, with 15 bases separating them. CDR1 and CDR2 from the germline V gene are MNHEY and SVGEGT. CDR3 size: 13 residues. CDR3 in amino acids: CASVSYGRYEQYF. DNA of the CDR3: TGTGCCAGCGTCTCCTATGGAAGGTACGAGCAGTACTTC.

The V call is TRBV9, the J call TRBJ2-1; weak D call: TRBD2 (7 bases). Trimming removed 0 bases from V and 0 bases from J, with 13 bases in between. The CDR3 has 17 amino acids. CDR1 and CDR2 from the germline V gene are SGDLS and YYNGEE. The chain's CDR3 is CASSVVGGPSSYNEQFF. DNA for the CDR3: TGTGCCAGCAGCGTAGTGGGGGGGCCGAGCTCCTACAATGAGCAGTTCTTC.

J is TRBJ1-1 and V is TRBV11-2, with 9 bases matching TRBD1. Germline loops: CDR1 SGHAT, CDR2 FQNNGV. V was clipped by 5 bases and J by 8 bases; unmatched bases: 9. The CDR3 covers 14 residues. CDR3 region: CASSLAGTGREAFF. The CDR3 DNA reads TGTGCCAGCAGCCTTGCCGGGACAGGGAGGGAAGCTTTCTTT.

This chain links TRBV6-2 or TRBV6-3 with TRBJ2-7, with 7 nucleotides matching TRBD1. The CDR3 extends over 14 amino acids. Trimming cost V 5 bases and J 0 bases; bases outside gene matches: 4. Germline assignment: CDR1 MNHEY and CDR2 SVGEGT. The CDR3 loop is CASSPDRVSYEQYF. CDR3 nucleotides: TGTGCCAGCAGTCCAGACAGGGTCTCCTACGAGCAGTACTTC.

The chain joins TRBV4-3 to TRBJ2-7, with 7 bases lining up with TRBD2. The CDR3 is 15 residues long. The germline gives CDR1 LGHNA, CDR2 YSLEER. After removal of 0 bases from V and 4 bases from J, the junction contained 6 bases not matched to a gene. The CDR3 loop reads CASSQEAGGTYEQYF. The CDR3 DNA reads TGCGCCAGCAGCCAAGAGGCCGGGGGGACGTACGAGCAGTACTTC.